This T cell receptor beta chain was observed in a study of blood T cell repertoires in COVID-19. Germline assignment: CDR1 SGDLS and CDR2 YYNGEE. V was shortened by 3 bases and J by 4 bases, with 16 bases between the two germline ends. This CDR3 is built from 16 residues. Authors' data handling: Estimated nucleated cell counts came from reference gene primer amplification. Profiled with immunoSEQ multiplex PCR; TCRdb holds only in-frame clones, not every one. V and J calls and clone size follow that table, whereas D and trimming were derived from the DNA. The data hold about 300,000 clones, with about 85% observed a single time. The study drew participants aged roughly 18 to 95 years from some 25 US areas.

The rearrangement links TRBV9 to TRBJ2-2, with D perhaps matching TRBD1 (6 bases). This sequence originates from a woman aged 30 to 39 who had recovered from COVID-19. Sequencing used PBMCs or T cells enriched from blood (not recorded which). CDR3 nucleotides: TGTGCCAGCAGCGGGCGACAAACAGGGTTCACCGGGGAGCTGTTTTTT. As protein: CASSGRQTGFTGELFF. The variable domain in full, completed from reference TRBV9 and TRBJ2-2, reads DSGVTQTPKHLITATGQRVTLRCSPRSGDLSVYWYQQSLDQGLQFLIQYYNGEERAKGNILERFSAQQFPDLHSELNLSSLELGDSALYFCASSGRQTGFTGELFFGEGSRLTVL.